The subject of this entry is one TCR beta chain. This clonotype was seen ten or more times. Its antigen target is currently unknown. No per-base quality is available; no much larger clone lies one base away. This specimen belongs to a study of neurological immune-mediated disorders (dated by TCRdb to about 2019). Some background on the complete study: Peripheral blood TCR-beta repertoires from patients with HTLV-I-associated myelopathy (HAM/TSP), patients with multiple sclerosis, and healthy controls were compared in the study using UMI-based sequencing. The 90 to 110 TCR-beta libraries covered PBMC samples along with longitudinal samples, technical triplicates, and paired sorted CD4+ and CD8+ T-cell subsets. The cohort included roughly 71 subjects: about 15 with HAM/TSP, around 34 with multiple sclerosis, and some 20 healthy controls.

The healthy controls were volunteers from a blood bank in Maryland, USA. Unsorted PBMC libraries were generated from 2 million PBMCs stored in RNAlater at -80 °C until RNA extraction. Peripheral blood underwent Ficoll-Hypaque density gradient centrifugation to isolate PBMCs, which were then cryopreserved in liquid nitrogen. cDNA was synthesized by template-switch 5'RACE using a primer with a 10-nucleotide random unique molecular identifier that tagged each TCR transcript. Every sequencing run covered 15-18 subjects and yielded more than 170 million TCR-beta sequences. The RNeasy kit was used to extract total RNA. The KAPA Real-time Library Amplification kit was used to amplify TCR-beta VDJ regions with primers for the TCR constant region and the 5'RACE anchor. Sample indexes and Illumina adaptors were added in a first PCR, after which library yield was increased in a second PCR. After purification with Ampure beads, the TCR product of roughly 650 bp was size-selected on a 2% E-gel SizeSelection system. Library quality was checked on a Bioanalyzer, concentration was measured with Qubit, and libraries were quantified with the Kapa Library Quantification kit before pooling. Paired-end 2 x 150 bp sequencing of the libraries was performed on an Illumina HiSeq 2500. To increase sequence diversity, roughly 24-32% phiX was spiked into each library pool. Regarding the original processing steps: The quality-filtered reads were processed with the UMI-based MiGEC pipeline, whose error correction step removed more than 85% of the raw TCR sequences. IMGT germline references were used for aligning VDJ genes, and each clonotype was defined as a unique CDR3 amino acid sequence together with its V-J genes. Clonal expansion, Shannon diversity, and CDR3 relatedness (CalcPairwiseDistances, ClusterSamples) were evaluated with VDJtools, and phylogenetic trees were built with CLCbio workbench. A clone was classed as expanded if it had 8 or more unique UMIs, a cutoff based on coefficient-of-variation modelling across technical triplicates. Using fastp at Q25 and MiXCR, TCRdb reprocessed the public reads and kept productive beta chains. CDR3 protein duplicates are merged, each entry listing the most common genes and DNA. The V and J calls come from TCRdb's annotation, not from the publication. Across this sample there are 32,000 or so distinct CDR3 sequences, with roughly 12% seen only once. The top ten hold about 5.6% of the sample.

Points the paper makes about the study in general: Expanded clones from different subjects shared no identical CDR3 amino acid sequences, which suggests that TCR-beta repertoires were private in all groups. TCR clonal expansion was highest in HAM/TSP patients and lowest in MS patients, with MS patients falling below even healthy controls.

V and J are truncated by 4 bases and 4 bases respectively, leaving an intervening sequence of 13 bases. The CDR3, cysteine through phenylalanine, is 14 amino acids long. Left in the record is the CDR3 DNA by itself, 42 bases read in frame from the first base. The germline V gene gives CDR1 as LGHNA and CDR2 as YSLEER. This TCR was sampled from a woman aged 60-75 years in good health. Recombination joined TRBV4-3 with TRBJ2-5; TRBD2 is a possible D gene, resting on 6 matching bases. The sample was PBMCs. The DNA is TGCGCCAGCAGCCGATTACTAGCTACAGAGACCCAGTACTTC. Its translation reads: CASSRLLATETQYF.